This T cell receptor (beta chain) emerged from a study of T cells in Graves' hyperthyroidism and ophthalmopathy (dated by TCRdb to the late 2010s). About the investigation overall: Peripheral blood was sampled at the time of initial diagnosis, prior to any treatment. Prospective prediction of ophthalmopathy was tested in an independent validation cohort consisting of some 19 hyperthyroidism patients and approximately 16 patients who later progressed to ophthalmopathy. TCR V-J signatures able to tell the groups apart were searched for in a discovery cohort of 100 or so patients, of whom around 43 had Graves' ophthalmopathy and 55 to 60 had stable Graves' hyperthyroidism. According to the paper, TCR Vbeta CDR3 sequencing was carried out on roughly 130 peripheral blood samples, which came from 40 to 45 ophthalmopathy, fewer than 80 hyperthyroidism and roughly 17 progressor patients. In addition, the study compared T-cell repertoires in thyroid tissue and in blood from roughly six Graves' hyperthyroidism patients. For training and testing, the approximately 97 patients in the discovery cohort were randomly divided in a 7:3 ratio. After blood sampling, hyperthyroidism patients were treated with methimazole at a starting dose of 30 mg daily, and ophthalmopathy patients were treated with high-dose intravenous methylprednisolone.

Its CDR3 holds 15 amino acids, cysteine through phenylalanine. Only the CDR3 region is kept as DNA, spanning 45 bases read in frame from base 1. Trimming removed 4 bases from V and 7 bases from J, leaving 20 bases between the germline ends. The germline V gene supplies CDR1 SGDLS and CDR2 YYNGEE. Broader findings and caveats from the paper: In validation, the model predicted progression to ophthalmopathy with 65% to 71% sensitivity and approximately 78% specificity, a median of around six months before onset. A 13 V-J signature model separated ophthalmopathy from stable hyperthyroidism, with approximately 87% sensitivity and roughly 81% specificity in cross-validation and 80%/75% in testing. Sample size was not statistically predetermined, and investigators were not blinded to group allocation. Most expanded thyroid clonotypes (frequency above 0.001) were also detected in blood, suggesting blood repertoires may reflect thyroid immune responses.

On this clonotype: Its target antigen remains unknown. No per-base quality is available; no much larger clone lies one base away.

The TCR beta CDR3 regions were amplified from RNA transcripts. A first-round RT-PCR of the TCR CDR3 used the HTBI primer set with the Qiagen OneStep RT-PCR kit. The libraries were constructed in a second round of multiplex PCR and then size-selected and purified. The libraries were sequenced on an Illumina HiSeq2000 using paired-end 100 bp reads. The published analysis was carried out like this. SOAPnuke was used to process the raw data, with reads discarded if the reads contained adapters or uncalled bases, had a mean Phred below 15, or lacked an exact constant-primer or identifier match. High-quality paired reads were merged with COPE v1.2.5, and unique nucleotide sequences were defined as clonotypes. MiTCR v1.1 was used to align clonotypes to the IMGT TRBV, TRBD and TRBJ reference segments. The analysis included only V-J combinations with a frequency above 0.0001, which together covered approximately 99% of the repertoires. A TCS score was defined as the ratio of F50 (clonal expansion) to E x V (chaos), with BLOSUM62-based TCRdist applied between CDR3 peptides within each V-J. Welch's t-statistics and random forest reduced around 520 V-J features to 13, which were used in a naive Bayes classifier (R e1071). TCRdb itself trimmed the public reads at Q25 with fastp, ran MiXCR and retained productive beta chains. Merged by CDR3 protein, the rows form single entries marked with the most common genes and DNA. It is TCRdb's table, rather than the study itself, that gives the V and J calls and clone size. For this sample the table gives approximately 400,000 distinct CDR3 sequences, of which about 15% were detected only once. 11% of the sample rests with the top ten.

Stable Graves' hyperthyroidism was defined as the absence of progression to ophthalmopathy over 18 months of follow-up. Hyperthyroidism patients were newly diagnosed, with disease duration under 2 months, and aged 18 to 65 years. Patients with uncontrolled infections, other autoimmune diseases, pregnancy or lactation were excluded. Diagnoses were established on the basis of clinical symptoms, serum thyroxine and TRAb, thyroid ultrasound, and orbital computed tomography. Ficoll-Paque density gradient centrifugation was used to isolate PBMCs from about 10 ml of fresh peripheral blood. Total RNA was extracted using Trizol reagent, and RNA quality was assessed on an Agilent 2100 Bioanalyzer.

The sequencing input was blood. Recombination connected TRBV9 to TRBJ2-5; the best D guess is TRBD2, with 6 bases matching. The TCR originated in an older woman with Graves' hyperthyroidism. The CDR3: CASSPTGAPGGTQYF. The nucleotide sequence reads as follows: TGTGCCAGCAGCCCTACGGGAGCTCCGGGCGGGACCCAGTACTTC.